Detailed here is one T cell receptor (beta chain). The CDR3 contains 10 residues. CDR1 and CDR2 from the germline V gene are SNHLY and FYNNEI. Trimming took 10 bases from V and 9 from J, leaving 10 bases between them. Then a second PCR, running about 6 to 12 cycles, was carried out with a sample-barcoded 5' primer and a J-beta primer mix. In TCRdb, the 5' RACE reads were re-called with MiXCR into one record per CDR3 protein. The sample consists of approximately 830,000 distinct CDR3 sequences, less than 80% of them appearing once. The record originates from a study of blood T cells in healthy people across ages.

The sequenced material came from blood. The TCR originated in a man aged 25 to 40 in good health. V and J are TRBV2 and TRBJ2-1; D possibly uses TRBD1 or TRBD2 (5 bases each). The CDR3 sequence: CAIGDLEQFF. The CDR3, as DNA: TGTGCCATTGGGGACCTTGAGCAGTTCTTC.